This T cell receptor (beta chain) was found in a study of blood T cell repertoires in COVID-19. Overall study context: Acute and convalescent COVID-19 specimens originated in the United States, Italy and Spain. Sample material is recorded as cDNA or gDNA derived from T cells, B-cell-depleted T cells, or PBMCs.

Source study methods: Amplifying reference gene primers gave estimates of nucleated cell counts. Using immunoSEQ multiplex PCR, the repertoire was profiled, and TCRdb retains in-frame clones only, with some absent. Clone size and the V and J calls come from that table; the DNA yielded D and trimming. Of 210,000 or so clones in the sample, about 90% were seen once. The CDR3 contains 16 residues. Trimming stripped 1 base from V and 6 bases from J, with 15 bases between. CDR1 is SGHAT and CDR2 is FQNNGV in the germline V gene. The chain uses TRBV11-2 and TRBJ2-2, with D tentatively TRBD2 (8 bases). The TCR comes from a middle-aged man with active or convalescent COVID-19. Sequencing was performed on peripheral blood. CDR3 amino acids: CASSLAGGGNAGELFF. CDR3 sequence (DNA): TGTGCCAGCAGCTTAGCGGGAGGGGGCAACGCCGGGGAGCTGTTTTTT.